The 3 T cell receptor beta chains in this list originate from one sample, sequenced in a study of memory CD4+ T cells and cytomegalovirus serostatus. Repertoires were generated with immunoSEQ multiplex PCR, while TCRdb's copy carries only in-frame clones and drops some. The sample records approximately 44,000 clones, less than 85% being singletons. Single viable CD3+CD4+CD8-CD45RO+ cells were sorted as the memory CD4+ T cells. Source material: memory CD4+ T cells from blood. These receptors all come from an adult in good health and CMV-seronegative.

The chain employs TRBV9 and TRBJ1-4, with TRBD1 as a possible D gene (5 bases). The CDR3 loop spans 15 amino acids. Germline assignment: CDR1 SGDLS and CDR2 YYNGEE. The V gene lost 3 bases and the J gene lost 0 bases, with 9 bases spanning the gap. As DNA, the CDR3 is TGTGCCAGCAGCGGGGACGCAGCAACTAATGAAAAACTGTTTTTT. It yields the protein CASSGDAATNEKLFF.

The chain carries TRBV28 and TRBJ1-1; no clear D. Germline lookup yields CDR1 MDHEN and CDR2 SYDVKM. The CDR3 has 12 residues. Trimming removed 9 bases from V and 0 bases from J, with 8 bases in between. The CDR3 DNA is TGTGCCAGTAGGGTTATGAACACTGAAGCTTTCTTT. It encodes CASRVMNTEAFF.

Only one count was recorded for this clone. The junction departs from germline at one end; a sequencing error may be responsible. The V call is TRBV6-6, the J call TRBJ1-3, with 8 positions matching TRBD1. This CDR3 is 14 amino acids long. Germline assignment: CDR1 MNHNY and CDR2 SVGAGI (reference sequence). The CDR3 protein is CASSSRQGTVEWHF. In DNA, the CDR3 is TGTGCCAGCAGTTCTAGACAGGGGACAGTTGAATGGCATTTT.